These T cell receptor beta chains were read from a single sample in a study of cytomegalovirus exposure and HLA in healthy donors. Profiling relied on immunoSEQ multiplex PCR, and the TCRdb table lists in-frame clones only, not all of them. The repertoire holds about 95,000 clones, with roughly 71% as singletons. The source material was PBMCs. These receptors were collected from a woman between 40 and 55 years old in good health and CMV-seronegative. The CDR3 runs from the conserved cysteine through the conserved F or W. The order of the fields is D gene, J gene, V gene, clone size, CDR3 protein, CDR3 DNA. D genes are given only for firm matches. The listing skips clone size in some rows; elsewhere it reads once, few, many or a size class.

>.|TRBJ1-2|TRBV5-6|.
CASSLGTAGYTF
TGTGCCAGCAGCTTGGGGACAGCTGGCTACACCTTC
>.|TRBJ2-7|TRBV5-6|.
CASSLFPEDEQYF
TGTGCCAGCAGCTTGTTTCCCGAGGACGAGCAGTACTTC
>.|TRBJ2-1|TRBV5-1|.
CASSLEGLYSYNEQFF
TGCGCCAGCAGCTTGGAGGGGTTATACTCCTACAATGAGCAGTTCTTC
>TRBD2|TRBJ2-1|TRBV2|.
CASTYTSVNEQFF
TGTGCCAGCACGTATACTAGCGTCAATGAGCAGTTCTTC
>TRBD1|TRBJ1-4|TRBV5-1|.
CASSSGTEEEKLFF
TGCGCCAGCAGCTCCGGGACAGAGGAGGAAAAACTGTTTTTT
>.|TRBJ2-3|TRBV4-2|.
CASSQEGTGPTDTQYF
TGTGCCAGCAGCCAAGAGGGCACAGGGCCCACAGATACGCAGTATTTT
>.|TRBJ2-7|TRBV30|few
CAWSVKARFEQYF
TGTGCCTGGAGTGTAAAAGCCCGGTTCGAGCAGTACTTC
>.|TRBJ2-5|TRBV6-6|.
CASSPQETQYF
TGTGCCAGCAGCCCTCAAGAGACCCAGTACTTC
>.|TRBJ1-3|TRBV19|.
CASDTGGNTIYF
TGTGCCAGTGACACGGGAGGAAACACCATATATTTT
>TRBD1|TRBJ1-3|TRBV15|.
CATTEGARSGNTIYF
TGTGCCACAACCGAGGGGGCGCGGAGTGGAAACACCATATATTTT
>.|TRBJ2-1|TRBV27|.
CASSLGSNEQFF
TGTGCCAGCAGTCTCGGGTCGAATGAGCAGTTCTTC
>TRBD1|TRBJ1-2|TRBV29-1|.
CSVNPGTVYGYTF
TGCAGCGTTAACCCCGGGACAGTCTATGGCTACACCTTC
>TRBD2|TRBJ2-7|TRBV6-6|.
CASWGGGDSYEQYF
TGTGCCAGCTGGGGCGGGGGGGACTCCTACGAGCAGTACTTC
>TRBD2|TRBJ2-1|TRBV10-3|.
CAISVGTSGGNEQFF
TGTGCCATCAGTGTCGGGACTAGCGGGGGGAATGAGCAGTTCTTC
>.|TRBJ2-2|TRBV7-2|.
CASSPGTPVTGELFF
TGTGCCAGCAGCCCCGGGACTCCTGTCACCGGGGAGCTGTTTTTT
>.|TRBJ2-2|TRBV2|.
CASSVHSGELFF
TGTGCCAGCAGTGTTCATAGCGGGGAGCTGTTTTTT
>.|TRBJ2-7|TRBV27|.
CASSLKLPAYEQYF
TGTGCCAGCAGTTTAAAACTCCCGGCCTACGAGCAGTACTTC
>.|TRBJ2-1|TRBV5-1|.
CASSVYRVPSYNEQFF
TGCGCCAGCAGCGTTTACAGGGTCCCCTCCTACAATGAGCAGTTCTTC
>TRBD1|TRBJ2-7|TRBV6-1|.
CASRPGTVNSYEQYF
TGTGCCAGCAGACCCGGGACAGTCAACTCCTACGAGCAGTACTTC
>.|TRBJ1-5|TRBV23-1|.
CASSKQGFGSNQPQHF
TGCGCCAGCAGTAAACAGGGATTTGGGAGCAATCAGCCCCAGCATTTT
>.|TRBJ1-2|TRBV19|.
CASSIDGAGANYGYTF
TGTGCCAGTAGTATAGATGGGGCAGGGGCCAACTATGGCTACACCTTC
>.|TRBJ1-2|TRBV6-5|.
CASSGVYGYTF
TGTGCCAGCTCAGGGGTCTATGGCTACACCTTC
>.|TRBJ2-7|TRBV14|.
CASSQERGLSEQYF
TGTGCCAGCAGCCAAGAGCGGGGTTTAAGCGAGCAGTACTTC
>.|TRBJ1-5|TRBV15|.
CATSRERAPPPRHF
TGTGCCACCAGCAGAGAGAGGGCGCCCCCTCCCCGCCATTTT
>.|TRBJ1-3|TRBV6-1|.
CASSEALGGSGNTIYF
TGTGCCAGCAGTGAAGCGCTAGGGGGCTCTGGAAACACCATATATTTT
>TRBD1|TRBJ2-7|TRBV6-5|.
CASRLQGIYEQYF
TGTGCCAGCAGGTTACAGGGGATCTACGAGCAGTACTTC
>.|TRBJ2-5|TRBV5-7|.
CAGSQETQYF
TGTGCGGGCAGTCAAGAGACCCAGTACTTC
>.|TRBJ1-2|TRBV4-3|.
CASSQAQVGGYTF
TGCGCCAGCAGCCAAGCACAGGTTGGTGGCTACACCTTC
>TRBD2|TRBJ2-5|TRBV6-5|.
CASSTPGAGGREQYF
TGTGCCAGCAGTACACCTGGAGCGGGGGGTCGGGAGCAGTACTTC
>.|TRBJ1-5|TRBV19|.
CASSKSQGSNQPQHF
TGTGCCAGTAGTAAATCTCAGGGGAGTAATCAGCCCCAGCATTTT
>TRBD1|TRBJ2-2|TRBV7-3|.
CASSSTGGYTGELFF
TGTGCCAGCAGCTCGACAGGGGGCTACACCGGGGAGCTGTTTTTT
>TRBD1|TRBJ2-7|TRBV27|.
CASSLIGQGEGYEQYF
TGTGCCAGCAGTTTAATAGGACAGGGGGAAGGCTACGAGCAGTACTTC
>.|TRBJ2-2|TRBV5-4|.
CASSSEGGANTGELFF
TGTGCCAGCAGCTCGGAGGGTGGCGCGAACACCGGGGAGCTGTTTTTT
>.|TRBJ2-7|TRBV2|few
CASQGSLSYEQYF
TGTGCCTCCCAGGGGAGCCTCTCCTACGAGCAGTACTTC
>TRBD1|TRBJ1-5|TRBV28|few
CASPKRGPEPQHF
TGTGCCAGCCCTAAGAGGGGGCCAGAGCCCCAGCATTTT
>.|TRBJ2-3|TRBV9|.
CASSFGWDTQYF
TGTGCCAGCAGCTTCGGGTGGGATACGCAGTATTTT
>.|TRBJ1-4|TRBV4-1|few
CASSQEVGEKLFF
TGCGCCAGCAGCCAAGAGGTCGGGGAAAAACTGTTTTTT
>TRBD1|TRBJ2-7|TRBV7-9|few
CASSSEIGQGNYEQYF
TGTGCCAGCAGCTCCGAAATTGGACAGGGGAATTACGAGCAGTACTTC
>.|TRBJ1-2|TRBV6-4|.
CASSPEANYGYTF
TGTGCCAGCAGTCCAGAGGCTAACTATGGCTACACCTTC
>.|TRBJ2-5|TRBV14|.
CASSLRDALFETQYF
TGTGCCAGCAGCCTGCGGGACGCTCTGTTTGAGACCCAGTACTTC
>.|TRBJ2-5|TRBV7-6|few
CASSSLQETQYF
TGTGCCAGCAGCTCCCTACAAGAGACCCAGTACTTC
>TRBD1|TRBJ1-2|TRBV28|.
CASSSTGNYGYTF
TGTGCCAGCAGTTCGACAGGGAACTATGGCTACACCTTC
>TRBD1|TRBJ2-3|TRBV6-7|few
CASSYSRFGQGRTQLTDTQYF
TGTGCCAGCAGTTACTCGAGGTTTGGACAGGGGAGGACACAGCTCACAGATACGCAGTATTTT
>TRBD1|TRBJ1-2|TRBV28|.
CASTSGGVNGYTF
TGTGCCAGCACATCAGGGGGCGTGAATGGCTACACCTTC
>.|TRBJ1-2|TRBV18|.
CASSPLDRDTGYTF
TGTGCCAGCTCACCACTGGACCGGGACACCGGCTACACCTTC
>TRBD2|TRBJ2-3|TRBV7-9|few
CASSSWSTSGGVDTQYF
TGTGCCAGCAGCTCCTGGTCGACTAGCGGGGGGGTAGATACGCAGTATTTT
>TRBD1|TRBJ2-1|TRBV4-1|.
CASSHADRGQGSYNEQFF
TGCGCCAGCAGCCACGCGGACCGGGGACAGGGCTCCTACAATGAGCAGTTCTTC
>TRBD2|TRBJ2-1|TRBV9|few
CASSVDVPTGTSGGGEQFF
TGTGCCAGCAGCGTAGACGTCCCCACCGGGACTAGCGGGGGGGGTGAGCAGTTCTTC
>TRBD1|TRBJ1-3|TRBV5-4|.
CASSFGQGSYGNTIYF
TGTGCCAGCAGCTTTGGACAGGGTTCCTATGGAAACACCATATATTTT
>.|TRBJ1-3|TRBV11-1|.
CASGPRSGNTIYF
TGTGCCAGCGGGCCGAGATCTGGAAACACCATATATTTT